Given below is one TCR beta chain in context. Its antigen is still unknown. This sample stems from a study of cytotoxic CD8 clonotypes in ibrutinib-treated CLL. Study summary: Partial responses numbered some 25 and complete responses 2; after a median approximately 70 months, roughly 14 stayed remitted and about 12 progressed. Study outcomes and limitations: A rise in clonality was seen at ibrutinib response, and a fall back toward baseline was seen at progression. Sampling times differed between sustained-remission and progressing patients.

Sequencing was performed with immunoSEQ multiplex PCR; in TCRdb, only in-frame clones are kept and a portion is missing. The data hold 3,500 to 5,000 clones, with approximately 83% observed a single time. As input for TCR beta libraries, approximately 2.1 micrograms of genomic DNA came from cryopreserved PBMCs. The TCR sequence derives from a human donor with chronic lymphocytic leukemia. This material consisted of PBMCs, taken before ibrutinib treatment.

CDR3 in amino acids: CASSPTGSTGESVAGNTIYF. The CDR3 coding sequence is TGTGCCAGTAGTCCAACCGGATCGACAGGGGAATCAGTTGCTGGAAACACCATATATTTT. The V and J genes are TRBV19 and TRBJ1-3, with 8 bases matching TRBD1. V shed 5 bases and J 2 bases; nucleotides not matched to a gene: 20. The CDR3 length is 20 residues. Germline V gene data show CDR1 as LNHDA and CDR2 as SQIVND (reference sequence).